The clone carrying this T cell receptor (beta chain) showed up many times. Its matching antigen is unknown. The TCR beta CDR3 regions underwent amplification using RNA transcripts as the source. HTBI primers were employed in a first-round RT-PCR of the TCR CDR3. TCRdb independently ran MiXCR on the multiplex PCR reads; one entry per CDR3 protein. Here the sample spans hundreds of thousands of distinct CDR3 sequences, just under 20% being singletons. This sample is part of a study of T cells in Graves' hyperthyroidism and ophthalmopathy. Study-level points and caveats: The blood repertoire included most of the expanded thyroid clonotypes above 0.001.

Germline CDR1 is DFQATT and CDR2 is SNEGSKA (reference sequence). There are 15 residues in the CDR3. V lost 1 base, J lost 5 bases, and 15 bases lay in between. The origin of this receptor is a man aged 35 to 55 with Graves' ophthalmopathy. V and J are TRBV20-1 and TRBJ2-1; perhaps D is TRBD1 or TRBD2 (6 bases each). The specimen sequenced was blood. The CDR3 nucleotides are TGCAGTGCTAGAGGGGGGGCAGGGAGTCACAATGAGCAGTTCTTC. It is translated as CSARGGAGSHNEQFF.